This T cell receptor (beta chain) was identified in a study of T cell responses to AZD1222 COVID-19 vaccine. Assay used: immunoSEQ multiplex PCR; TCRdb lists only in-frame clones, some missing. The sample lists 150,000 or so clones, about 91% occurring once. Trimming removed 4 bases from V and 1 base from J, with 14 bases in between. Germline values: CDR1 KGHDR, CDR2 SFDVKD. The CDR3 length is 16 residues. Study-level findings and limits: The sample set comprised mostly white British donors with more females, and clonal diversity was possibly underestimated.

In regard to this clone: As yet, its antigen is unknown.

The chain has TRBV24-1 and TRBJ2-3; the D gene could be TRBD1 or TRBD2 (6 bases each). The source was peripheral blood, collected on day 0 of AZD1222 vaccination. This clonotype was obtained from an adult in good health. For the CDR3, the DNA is TGTGCCACCAGTGAGCCGGGGGCTAGCGGCACAGATACGCAGTATTTT. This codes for CATSEPGASGTDTQYF.